One sample yielded the 12 T cell receptor beta chains listed below, sequenced in a study of T cell responses to AZD1222 COVID-19 vaccine. Clones were sequenced by immunoSEQ multiplex PCR, and TCRdb holds only the in-frame ones, with some missing. The data contain 110,000 to 150,000 clones, about 92% of them singletons. This specimen was peripheral blood, taken after recovery from COVID-19. The receptors come from an adult who had recovered from COVID-19.

This clone occurred once. The sample has other DNA sequences that encode this CDR3 too. The chain is built from TRBV7-6 and TRBJ2-2; 11 positions agree with TRBD2. The CDR3 spans 16 residues. From germline, CDR1 is SGHVS and CDR2 FNYEAQ. Losses at the gene ends were 6 bases for V and 4 bases for J; bases not matched to a gene: 7. CDR3 protein: CASSRGLADLTGELFF. In DNA, the CDR3 is TGTGCCAGCAGTAGGGGACTAGCGGACCTCACCGGGGAGCTGTTTTTT.

This clone has just one count. The rearrangement links TRBV28 to TRBJ2-3; tentatively, D is TRBD1 or TRBD2 (5 bases each). The CDR3 has 17 residues. CDR1 is MDHEN and CDR2 is SYDVKM in the germline V gene. Trimming left V 6 bases short and J 2 bases short, with 21 bases between. The CDR3 DNA reads TGTGCCAGCAGCCCGAGGGGACCGCAGCCTGTCACAGATACGCAGTATTTT. Its protein is CASSPRGPQPVTDTQYF.

The chain combines TRBV7-9 with TRBJ2-1, with TRBD2 as a possible D gene (6 bases). CDR1 is SEHNR, CDR2 FQNEAQ, per germline (reference sequence). The CDR3 is made up of 13 amino acids. The V and J ends lost 1 base and 9 bases respectively, with 10 bases between them. In nucleotides, the CDR3 is TGTGCCAGCAGCTTAGAACGGGAGAGTGAGCAGTTCTTC. Translation: CASSLERESEQFF.

This clone was seen only once. CDR3 sequence (DNA): TGTGCCAGCAGCTTAGAGGGACTAGCGGTTAAGAGCTCCTACGAGCAGTACTTC. Protein sequence: CASSLEGLAVKSSYEQYF. The chain couples TRBV7-8 to TRBJ2-7; 11 nucleotides align to TRBD2. Trimming cost V 1 base and J 0 bases; bases outside gene matches: 8. Germline assignment: CDR1 SGHVS and CDR2 FQNEAQ. The CDR3 extends over 18 amino acids.

The rearrangement uses TRBV7-9 and TRBJ1-4; 8 nucleotides line up with TRBD1. There are 14 residues in the CDR3. Germline V gene lookup returns CDR1 SEHNR and CDR2 FQNEAQ (reference sequence). The V and J ends lost 4 bases and 8 bases, in that order; junction bases with no gene match: 6. The CDR3 loop reads CASSSQGAEEKLFF. In DNA form, the CDR3 reads TGTGCCAGCAGCTCCCAGGGGGCAGAGGAAAAACTGTTTTTT.

The V gene is TRBV10-2, the J gene TRBJ2-7, with 8 bases lining up with TRBD1. This CDR3 is built from 14 residues. Germline V CDR1 and CDR2: WSHSY, SAAADI. J gave up 7 bases and V 4 bases, and 9 bases lay outside the gene matches. The CDR3 loop reads CASSGGQGKQEQYF. The CDR3 coding sequence is TGCGCCAGCAGTGGTGGACAGGGCAAACAAGAGCAGTACTTC.

V gene TRBV6-5 combines with J gene TRBJ1-1; unclear D gene. Looked up from germline, CDR1 is MNHEY and CDR2 is SVGAGI. The CDR3 covers 14 residues. V shed 9 bases and J shed 0 bases, with 14 bases lying between them. CDR3 protein: CASHTQELNTEAFF. CDR3 DNA sequence: TGTGCCAGTCACACTCAGGAGTTGAACACTGAAGCTTTCTTT.

The sample holds one count of this clone. V gene TRBV21-1 combines with J gene TRBJ2-1; TRBD2, the table's D call, lacks a check against the DNA. TRBV21-1 is annotated as a pseudogene. The CDR3 is made up of 22 amino acids. CDR3 sequence (DNA): TGTGCCAGCAGCAAAGCGCTTTGGCTTTTAAATCCTAGCGGGAGCTCCTACAATGAGCAGTTCTTC. It specifies CASSKALWLLNPSGSSYNEQFF.

The chain couples TRBV5-1 to TRBJ2-2; 9 positions match TRBD2. There are 13 residues in the CDR3. The V gene's germline CDR1 is SGHRS and CDR2 YFSETQ. V was pared by 7 bases and J by 6 bases, with 4 bases of the junction left unmatched. CDR3 in DNA: TGCGCCAGCGGGTCTAGCGGGGCCGGGGAGCTGTTTTTT. This sequence encodes CASGSSGAGELFF.

The chain carries TRBV28 and TRBJ2-1, with 11 bases matching TRBD2. The CDR3 contains 15 residues. The V and J ends lost 6 bases and 0 bases, in that order; junction bases with no gene match: 1. CDR1 MDHEN and CDR2 SYDVKM come from the germline V gene. CDR3 coding DNA: TGTGCCAGCAGCACTAGCGGGAGCTCCTACAATGAGCAGTTCTTC. Translation gives CASSTSGSSYNEQFF.

The CDR3 sequence: CASSPTTSGTYEQYF. The CDR3 DNA is TGCGCCAGCAGCCCAACGACTAGCGGGACCTACGAGCAGTACTTC. The chain recombines TRBV4-1 with TRBJ2-7; TRBD2 aligns across 11 bases. The CDR3 is 15 amino acids. Per germline, CDR1 MGHRA and CDR2 YSYEKL. Trimming cost V 4 bases and J 2 bases; bases outside gene matches: 4.

The chain combines TRBV6-1 with TRBJ1-2; no firm D call. CDR1 is MNHNS, CDR2 SASEGT, per germline. The CDR3 is made up of 11 amino acids. Trimming took off 8 bases at V and 1 base at J, with 5 bases between the two ends. The DNA of the CDR3 is TGTGCCAGCGTCAGTAACTATGGCTACACCTTC. The encoded protein is CASVSNYGYTF.